The 26 T cell receptor beta chains below come from one sample, sequenced in a study of multiple sclerosis patients with progressive multifocal leukoencephalopathy. Described time point: before natalizumab initiation. Profiling relied on immunoSEQ multiplex PCR, and the TCRdb table lists in-frame clones only, not all of them. This table holds under 40,000 clones, about 89% found once. The sample was PBMCs. The receptors stem from a human donor with multiple sclerosis.

The chain recombines TRBV10-1 with TRBJ2-7, with D perhaps being TRBD1 or TRBD2 (5 bases each). This CDR3 contains 14 residues. Between the trimmed V and J ends, which lost 4 bases and 1 base, there was a span of 11 bases. CDR1 and CDR2 (germline): WNHNN, SYGVQD (reference sequence). Here the CDR3 reads CASSGLQESYEQYF. The CDR3 DNA follows: TGCGCCAGCAGTGGACTACAGGAATCCTACGAGCAGTACTTC.

In its sample, this clone was seen once. The genes are TRBV5-4 and TRBJ2-5, with D maybe TRBD2 (5 bases). The CDR3 runs to 14 residues. Trimming left V 0 bases short and J 7 bases short, with 13 bases between. Germline loops: CDR1 SGHNT, CDR2 YYREEE (reference sequence). CDR3 in amino acids: CASSLGGSVATQYF. CDR3 bases: TGTGCCAGCAGCTTGGGTGGGAGTGTGGCGACCCAGTACTTC.

The J gene is TRBJ2-3, the V gene TRBV7-2; D remains ambiguous. The length of the CDR3 is 12 residues. Trimming removed 5 bases at V and 0 bases at J, with 3 bases between. Per the germline V gene, CDR1 is SGHTA and CDR2 is FQGNSA. CDR3 sequence: CASSLSTDTQYF. The CDR3 DNA is TGTGCCAGCAGCCTAAGCACAGATACGCAGTATTTT.

V and J are TRBV11-2 and TRBJ1-3; D might be TRBD1 (5 bases). This CDR3 spans 14 amino acids. Germline V gives CDR1 SGHAT, CDR2 FQNNGV. V was cut by 3 bases and J by 2 bases, with 8 bases left in between. The CDR3 DNA follows: TGTGCCAGCAGCTTGACAGACGCTGGAAACACCATATATTTT. This sequence encodes CASSLTDAGNTIYF. The full variable domain, in which reference TRBV11-2 and TRBJ1-3 provide the parts outside the CDR3, is EAGVAQSPRYKIIEKRQSVAFWCNPISGHATLYWYQQILGQGPKLLIQFQNNGVVDDSQLPKDRFSAERLKGVDSTLKIQPAKLEDSAVYLCASSLTDAGNTIYFGEGSWLTVV.

V is TRBV19 and J is TRBJ1-2; 7 bases line up with TRBD1. The CDR3 covers 16 residues. CDR1 is LNHDA, CDR2 SQIVND, per germline (reference sequence). V was clipped by 3 bases and J by 2 bases; unmatched bases: 9. In DNA, the CDR3 is TGTGCCAGTAGTATTCCAGGGGGAACCCTCAACTATGGCTACACCTTC. Its translation is CASSIPGGTLNYGYTF.

The V call is TRBV11-2, the J call TRBJ2-6, with 7 bases aligning to TRBD2. The ends lost 1 base at V and 10 bases at J; junction bases unmatched: 7. The CDR3 runs to 15 residues. Germline V gene sequence: CDR1 SGHAT, CDR2 FQNNGV. As DNA, the CDR3 is TGTGCCAGCAGCTTAGTCGCGTTGGGGGGGAACGTCCTGACTTTC. Translating gives CASSLVALGGNVLTF.

This clone was seen a single time. V usage is TRBV5-1 and J usage is TRBJ2-7, with 11 bases aligning to TRBD2. V was clipped by 4 bases and J by 9 bases; unmatched bases: 9. Germline CDR1 reads SGHRS; CDR2 reads YFSETQ. This CDR3 region has 14 residues. The CDR3 region has the DNA TGCGCCAGCAGCCCGACTAGCGGGGAAGACGGGCAGTACTTC. This gives the protein CASSPTSGEDGQYF. The full variable domain, in which reference TRBV5-1 and TRBJ2-7 provide the parts outside the CDR3, is KAGVTQTPRYLIKTRGQQVTLSCSPISGHRSVSWYQQTPGQGLQFLFEYFSETQRNKGNFPGRFSGRQFSNSRSEMNVSTLELGDSALYLCASSPTSGEDGQYFGPGTRLTVT.

V is TRBV11-2 and J is TRBJ2-5; D gene ambiguous. The J call is in doubt because the DNA end fits TRBJ2-7 better. The CDR3 consists of 12 residues. Germline CDR1 is SGHAT and CDR2 is FQNNGV. CDR3 sequence: CASSPGPYEQYF. As DNA, the CDR3 is TGTGCCAGCAGCCCTGGCCCCTACGAGCAGTACTTC.

This chain links TRBV5-4 with TRBJ1-1, with D uncertain. CDR1 and CDR2 from the germline V gene are SGHNT and YYREEE (reference sequence). CDR3 length: 13 amino acids. The V gene lost 0 bases and the J gene lost 7 bases, with 10 bases spanning the gap. For the CDR3, the DNA is TGTGCCAGCAGCTTGGGGGTTCCTGATGAAGCTTTCTTT. This encodes CASSLGVPDEAFF.

The chain combines TRBV5-4 with TRBJ2-3; 10 bases align to TRBD1. V was pared by 4 bases and J by 4 bases, with 6 bases of the junction left unmatched. Looked up from germline, CDR1 is SGHNT and CDR2 is YYREEE (reference sequence). The CDR3 consists of 15 residues. The CDR3 protein is CASSPTGGVADTQYF. The CDR3 DNA reads TGTGCCAGCAGCCCGACAGGGGGCGTCGCAGATACGCAGTATTTT.

The gene calls are TRBV7-2 and TRBJ2-7; 9 bases agree with TRBD1. The CDR3 runs to 14 residues. The J segment lost 4 bases and the V segment lost 1 base, leaving 2 bases of the junction unmatched. Germline-derived CDR1 and CDR2 are SGHTA and FQGNSA. DNA of the CDR3: TGTGCCAGCAGCTTAGGTGGGACAGGGTACGAGCAGTACTTC. This codes for CASSLGGTGYEQYF.

The chain is built from TRBV6-5 and TRBJ1-1; the D gene is possibly TRBD1 (5 bases). The CDR3 is made up of 14 amino acids. Deletions cut 0 bases from V and 2 bases from J, with 7 bases between. CDR1 is MNHEY, CDR2 SVGAGI, per germline. The CDR3 DNA follows: TGTGCCAGCAGTTACTCGGACAAAAACACTGAAGCTTTCTTT. Protein product: CASSYSDKNTEAFF.

This sequence joins TRBV2 and TRBJ2-1, with 7 bases aligning to TRBD1. The length of the CDR3 is 15 residues. CDR1 and CDR2 from the germline V gene are SNHLY and FYNNEI. V dropped 6 bases and J dropped 5; count of bases not matched to a gene: 10. The CDR3 region is CASRITRQGHNEQFF. Written as DNA, the CDR3 is TGTGCCAGCAGAATAACCCGACAGGGCCACAATGAGCAGTTCTTC. Full variable domain (rest looked up from reference TRBV2 and TRBJ2-1): EPEVTQTPSHQVTQMGQEVILRCVPISNHLYFYWYRQILGQKVEFLVSFYNNEISEKSEIFDDQFSVERPDGSNFTLKIRSTKLEDSAMYFCASRITRQGHNEQFFGPGTRLTVL.

This chain's CDR3 is CASSPGPRPYEQYF. The CDR3 DNA sequence: TGTGCCAGCAGCCCGGGACCGAGACCCTACGAGCAGTACTTC. The J gene is TRBJ2-7, the V gene TRBV7-9, with D perhaps being TRBD1 or TRBD2 (5 bases each). This CDR3 is 14 amino acids long. Trimming pared 5 bases from V and 2 bases from J, leaving 13 bases between. Germline V gene data show CDR1 as SEHNR and CDR2 as FQNEAQ (reference sequence).

In this sample, this clone turned up a few times. The rearrangement links TRBV10-3 to TRBJ2-7; TRBD1 matches at 7 bases. The germline CDR1 and CDR2 sequences are ENHRY and SYGVKD. After removal of 3 bases from V and 3 bases from J, the junction contained 5 bases not matched to a gene. The CDR3 runs to 14 residues. CDR3 in amino acids: CAISDDRAHYEQYF. Written as DNA, the CDR3 is TGTGCCATCAGTGACGACAGGGCCCACTACGAGCAGTACTTC.

This clone was picked up a small number of times. The V and J genes are TRBV28 and TRBJ2-1; 9 bases map to TRBD2. The CDR3 spans 14 residues. V trimming: 5 bases; J trimming: 8 bases; junction bases outside the gene matches: 7. Germline values: CDR1 MDHEN, CDR2 SYDVKM. The CDR3 loop reads CASSLAGLVHEQFF. The CDR3, as DNA: TGTGCCAGCAGTCTAGCGGGGTTAGTTCATGAGCAGTTCTTC.

The chain uses TRBV27 and TRBJ2-2; the D gene is possibly TRBD2 (7 bases). Germline values: CDR1 MNHEY, CDR2 SMNVEV (reference sequence). V dropped 1 base and J dropped 7 bases, with 10 bases sitting between them. CDR3 length equals 14 residues. As DNA, the CDR3 is TGTGCCAGCAGTTTATACGGGGGGCACGGGGAGCTGTTTTTT. Its protein is CASSLYGGHGELFF.

On this clone: At one boundary the junction diverges from the germline segment, which might be a read error. J is TRBJ1-3 and V is TRBV5-1, with 11 bases identical to TRBD1. The CDR3 extends over 17 amino acids. Germline V gene sequence: CDR1 SGHRS, CDR2 YFSETQ. CDR3 amino acids: CAGSLPRGQGAGNTIYF. Written as DNA, the CDR3 is TGCGCCGGCAGCTTGCCCCGGGGACAGGGGGCTGGAAACACCATATATTTT.

This chain joins TRBV19 and TRBJ1-3, with D possibly TRBD1 on 6 matching bases. This CDR3 has 13 residues. Trimming shortened V by 7 bases and J by 4 bases, and 11 bases separated the two germline ends. The germline gives CDR1 LNHDA, CDR2 SQIVND (reference sequence). DNA of the CDR3: TGTGCCAGTACGCGCGGGGGCGGAAACACCATATATTTT. Protein sequence: CASTRGGGNTIYF.

This chain links TRBV28 with TRBJ2-4; D perhaps matches TRBD2 (6 bases). The CDR3 sequence is 13 residues long. V lost 8 bases and J lost 6, with 14 bases in between. Germline V gene sequence: CDR1 MDHEN, CDR2 SYDVKM. CDR3: CASWGRWGNIQYF. CDR3 nucleotides: TGTGCCAGCTGGGGGAGGTGGGGAAACATTCAGTACTTC.

The chain has TRBV18 and TRBJ2-3, with D possibly TRBD2 on 5 matching bases. V was clipped by 3 bases and J by 4 bases, with 20 bases between them. This CDR3 comprises 17 residues. Per germline, CDR1 KGHSH and CDR2 LQKENI. The CDR3 spells CASSPYLEERAADTQYF. The CDR3 nucleotides read TGTGCCAGCTCACCTTACTTGGAGGAGAGGGCCGCAGATACGCAGTATTTT.

The chain is built from TRBV4-3 and TRBJ2-1; 7 bases align to TRBD1. Trimming removed 3 bases from V and 10 bases from J; junction bases left unmatched: 9. In germline, CDR1 is LGHNA, CDR2 YSLEER. The CDR3 is 14 residues long. CDR3 in DNA: TGCGCCAGCAGCCAGGGACGACAGGGCAGAGAGCAGTTCTTC. Protein: CASSQGRQGREQFF.

This clone was observed a single time. The chain combines TRBV10-3 with TRBJ2-5, with D possibly TRBD1 on 6 matching bases. There are 13 residues in the CDR3. Trimming removed 6 bases at V and 2 bases at J, with 10 bases between. Germline CDR1 and CDR2: ENHRY and SYGVKD. The CDR3 spells CAIREGVQETQYF. CDR3 nucleotides: TGTGCCATCAGAGAGGGGGTTCAAGAGACCCAGTACTTC.

The chain carries TRBV2 and TRBJ1-2; perhaps TRBD1 as D (5 bases). CDR1 is SNHLY and CDR2 is FYNNEI in the germline V gene. The germline V and J ends were trimmed by 5 bases and 4 bases, with 17 bases remaining between them. CDR3 length: 15 residues. CDR3 sequence reads: CASSSGTGWGYGYTF. In nucleotides, the CDR3 is TGTGCCAGCAGTAGTGGGACCGGGTGGGGCTATGGCTACACCTTC.

The gene calls are TRBV13 and TRBJ1-4; 8 bases agree with TRBD1. Germline-derived CDR1 and CDR2 are PRHDT and FYEKMQ (reference sequence). The CDR3 sequence is 15 residues long. The V gene end was trimmed by 4 bases and the J gene end by 10 bases; junction bases not matched to a gene: 11. In nucleotides, the CDR3 is TGTGCCAGCAGCTGGATAAGGACAGGGCATGGAAAACTGTTTTTT. Translating it yields CASSWIRTGHGKLFF.

The chain links TRBV25-1 to TRBJ2-1; 8 nucleotides match TRBD1. The CDR3 has 16 residues. In germline, CDR1 is MGHDK, CDR2 SYGVNS. V trimming: 2 bases; J trimming: 3 bases; junction bases outside the gene matches: 6. Here the CDR3 DNA reads TGTGCCAGCAGTGAAAGTCAGGGGGCTAACTACAATGAGCAGTTCTTC. Amino acid sequence: CASSESQGANYNEQFF.